The 5 T cell receptor beta chains in this list originate from one sample, sequenced in a study of shared clonotypes between healthy human individuals. TCRdb keeps only in-frame clones here, not all; method: immunoSEQ multiplex PCR. Among roughly 480,000 clones listed, around 79% were seen once. Sequencing was done on a sample of PBMCs. Source of these receptors: a middle-aged woman in good health. Some clones in this sample may be carry-over from other donors' samples.

The chain uses TRBV4-3 and TRBJ2-7, with a possible D match to TRBD2 (5 bases). The CDR3 contains 17 residues. V was trimmed by 1 base and J by 0 bases, leaving 16 bases between them. Germline loops: CDR1 LGHNA, CDR2 YSLEER. CDR3 protein: CASSQGTLGRDSYEQYF. As DNA, the CDR3 is TGCGCCAGCAGCCAAGGAACCCTTGGTCGGGACTCCTACGAGCAGTACTTC.

This clone was detected only once. The CDR3 loop reads CASSIRAKNIQYF. The CDR3 coding sequence is TGTGCCAGCAGCATCAGGGCGAAAAACATTCAGTACTTC. J is TRBJ2-4 and V is TRBV21-1; the table's D call, TRBD1, has no DNA check behind it. TRBV21-1 is recorded as a pseudogene. CDR3 size: 13 residues.

V is TRBV6-1 and J is TRBJ2-2; perhaps TRBD1 as D (6 bases). In germline, CDR1 is MNHNS, CDR2 SASEGT. This CDR3 has 14 residues. V was pared by 6 bases and J by 4 bases, with 12 bases between. The CDR3 sequence is CASRRTASTGELFF. The CDR3 DNA follows: TGTGCCAGCAGAAGGACAGCCTCCACCGGGGAGCTGTTTTTT.

CDR3 in DNA: TGTGCCAGCAGTTTAGGGAGGGGTCCCTCCTACGAGCAGTACTTC. Its translation is CASSLGRGPSYEQYF. The chain employs TRBV27 and TRBJ2-7, with TRBD2 matching over 7 bases. The CDR3 runs to 15 residues. Germline V gene sequence: CDR1 MNHEY, CDR2 SMNVEV (reference sequence). The ends lost 2 bases at V and 0 bases at J; junction bases unmatched: 4.

This clone has only a few counts. Other DNA sequences in the sample encode the same CDR3. The V and J genes are TRBV2 and TRBJ1-2; 7 positions agree with TRBD1. Germline V CDR1 and CDR2: SNHLY, FYNNEI. This CDR3 spans 15 amino acids. V shed 6 bases, J shed 3 bases, and the junction held 10 bases outside the gene matches. DNA for the CDR3: TGTGCCAGCAGCCCTCAGGGGGACAAGGACTATGGCTACACCTTC. Amino acids: CASSPQGDKDYGYTF.